The 22 T cell receptor beta chains given below trace back to one sample, sequenced in a study of T cells in narcolepsy (dated by TCRdb to the late 2010s). To prepare the library, the immunoSEQ multiplex PCR assay was applied. TCRdb took over this immuneACCESS table, retaining in-frame rearrangements with V and J assigned. Such tables are incomplete; in checked studies, under half of the missing clones stem from an unresolved V gene, and the remainder is unexplained. This sample holds 20,000 to 25,000 clones; 75% to 90% were observed only once. The ten largest account for 1% to 1.5% of the sample. Sequencing used CD45RA- memory CD4+ T cells from PBMCs. Read against the paper, the sample's cell subset or site label means: memory T cells sorted ex vivo from peripheral blood. The source is a human donor with narcolepsy.

CDR3 region: CASSFWVGVPYEQYF. The CDR3 coding sequence is TGTGCCAGCAGTTTCTGGGTCGGAGTTCCCTACGAGCAGTACTTC. J is TRBJ2-7 and V is TRBV27; no definite D call. The CDR3 runs 15 residues. Trimming pared 3 bases from V and 2 bases from J, leaving 14 bases between. The germline V gene has CDR1 MNHEY and CDR2 SMNVEV (reference sequence).

The genes are TRBV5-1 and TRBJ2-7; D is possibly TRBD2 (5 bases). This CDR3 contains 13 residues. CDR1 is SGHRS and CDR2 is YFSETQ in the germline V gene. With 5 bases removed from V and 3 bases from J, the gap between germline ends came to 12 bases. The CDR3 loop reads CASSLGSGYEQYF. CDR3 DNA: TGCGCCAGCAGTCTAGGGAGCGGCTACGAGCAGTACTTC.

This clone was counted a few times. V gene TRBV5-1 combines with J gene TRBJ2-3, with TRBD2 matching over 12 bases. CDR3 length: 17 amino acids. From germline, CDR1 is SGHRS and CDR2 YFSETQ. Trimming removed 6 bases from V and 6 bases from J; junction bases left unmatched: 14. The CDR3 sequence: CASTPRTSGNPKDTQYF. DNA for the CDR3: TGCGCCAGCACCCCCCGGACTAGCGGGAATCCTAAGGATACGCAGTATTTT.

This chain connects TRBV30 to TRBJ1-1; D is possibly TRBD1 (5 bases). The CDR3 has 13 amino acids. Germline CDR1 and CDR2: GTSNPN and SVGIG (reference sequence). Trimming cost V 5 bases and J 5 bases, with 15 bases left between them. The CDR3 bases are TGTGCCTGGGAGAGGCAGGGCGGTACTGAAGCTTTCTTT. Amino acids: CAWERQGGTEAFF.

This chain links TRBV18 with TRBJ2-7; TRBD1 aligns across 11 bases. Germline CDR1 and CDR2: KGHSH and LQKENI. The CDR3 covers 18 residues. J was trimmed by 3 bases and V by 2 bases; bases with no gene match: 12. The chain's CDR3 is CASSPAQGTGGISYEQYF. CDR3 in DNA: TGTGCCAGCTCACCAGCACAGGGGACAGGGGGTATTAGCTACGAGCAGTACTTC. The full variable domain, rest sourced from reference TRBV18 and TRBJ2-7, is NAGVMQNPRHLVRRRGQEARLRCSPMKGHSHVYWYRQLPEEGLKFMVYLQKENIIDESGMPKERFSAEFPKEGPSILRIQQVVRGDSAAYFCASSPAQGTGGISYEQYFGPGTRLTVT.

The chain employs TRBV9 and TRBJ2-3, with TRBD1 matching over 8 bases. This CDR3 region has 15 residues. J was trimmed by 2 bases and V by 4 bases; bases with no gene match: 6. Germline V gene lookup returns CDR1 SGDLS and CDR2 YYNGEE. CDR3: CASSPWTGNTDTQYF. The CDR3 nucleotides read TGTGCCAGCAGCCCATGGACAGGGAACACAGATACGCAGTATTTT. Full variable domain (missing parts from reference TRBV9 and TRBJ2-3): DSGVTQTPKHLITATGQRVTLRCSPRSGDLSVYWYQQSLDQGLQFLIQYYNGEERAKGNILERFSAQQFPDLHSELNLSSLELGDSALYFCASSPWTGNTDTQYFGPGTRLTVL.

This clone is a singleton in its sample. The rearrangement links TRBV5-1 to TRBJ2-5; 9 nucleotides align to TRBD1. The CDR3 runs 14 residues. Losses at the gene ends were 4 bases for V and 4 bases for J; bases not matched to a gene: 5. Looked up from germline, CDR1 is SGHRS and CDR2 is YFSETQ. The CDR3 sequence: CASSGTGGLETQYF. In nucleotides, the CDR3 is TGCGCCAGCAGCGGAACAGGGGGCCTAGAGACCCAGTACTTC.

The J gene is TRBJ2-1, the V gene TRBV7-7; 13 bases fit TRBD2. CDR3 size: 15 residues. Germline CDR1 and CDR2: SSHAT and FNYEAQ (reference sequence). V lost 5 bases to trimming and J lost 7 bases; unmatched junction nucleotides: 5. The CDR3 is CASSPGLAGENEQFF. The CDR3 DNA reads TGTGCCAGCAGCCCTGGACTAGCGGGAGAGAATGAGCAGTTCTTC.

The J gene is TRBJ2-5, the V gene TRBV4-2; 8 bases fit TRBD2. V lost 0 bases and J lost 4; bases outside the gene matches: 7. The length of the CDR3 is 16 residues. Germline CDR1 is LGHNA and CDR2 is YNFKEQ. DNA for the CDR3: TGTGCCAGCAGCCAAGACACCAGCGGGGGAGGAGAGACCCAGTACTTC. Protein: CASSQDTSGGGETQYF.

V and J are TRBV28 and TRBJ2-2, with unresolved D. V was shortened by 8 bases and J by 7 bases, with 11 bases between the two germline ends. Germline V gene data show CDR1 as MDHEN and CDR2 as SYDVKM. The CDR3 sequence is 12 residues long. The CDR3 region has the DNA TGTGCCAGCCGGCCCCCAGGCGGGGAGCTGTTTTTT. Its translation: CASRPPGGELFF.

This clone was found once. V usage is TRBV29-1 and J usage is TRBJ2-5; tentative D call: TRBD1 (6 bases). V was clipped by 7 bases and J by 4 bases, with 13 bases between them. CDR1 SQVTM and CDR2 ANQGSEA come from the germline V gene. This CDR3 contains 12 residues. The CDR3 DNA is TGCAGCGCTCTAGTAGGGGGAGAGACCCAGTACTTC. Translated, it gives CSALVGGETQYF.

The chain has TRBV11-2 and TRBJ2-3; 7 nucleotides match TRBD1. Trimming took 5 bases from V and 6 from J; bases not matched to a gene: 14. There are 16 residues in the CDR3. Germline-derived CDR1 and CDR2 are SGHAT and FQNNGV. CDR3 residues: CASSQRDSLRGDTQYF. CDR3 coding DNA: TGTGCCAGCAGCCAACGGGACAGCCTCCGAGGGGATACGCAGTATTTT.

The chain is built from TRBV7-3 and TRBJ2-5; D gene uncertain. The DNA end is more similar to TRBJ2-7, so the J call may be wrong. CDR3 size: 13 residues. Germline loops: CDR1 SGHTA, CDR2 FQGTGA. The CDR3 DNA follows: TGTGCCAGCAGCTTACAACGCTCCTACGAGCAGTACTTC. Translated: CASSLQRSYEQYF.

The J gene is TRBJ2-1, the V gene TRBV6-5; no clear D gene. This CDR3 region has 12 residues. Germline V gene lookup returns CDR1 MNHEY and CDR2 SVGAGI. V was trimmed by 4 bases and J by 12 bases, leaving 13 bases between them. The CDR3 DNA reads as TGTGCCAGCAGTTCCCCCGAGGTTGGGCAGTTCTTC. As protein: CASSSPEVGQFF.

The chain uses TRBV14 and TRBJ2-7; D ambiguous. Germline lookup yields CDR1 SGHDN and CDR2 FVKESK. CDR3 size: 15 residues. V lost 2 bases and J lost 7, with 18 bases in between. The CDR3: CASSQFGTVRSEQYF. CDR3 bases: TGTGCCAGCAGCCAATTTGGCACCGTACGATCGGAGCAGTACTTC. Supplemented by reference TRBV14 and TRBJ2-7, the full variable domain reads EAGVTQFPSHSVIEKGQTVTLRCDPISGHDNLYWYRRVMGKEIKFLLHFVKESKQDESGMPNNRFLAERTGGTYSTLKVQPAELEDSGVYFCASSQFGTVRSEQYFGPGTRLTVT.

A note on this clone: Other DNA sequences in this specimen translate into the identical CDR3. The CDR3 sequence: CASSSGTGGYEQYF. CDR3 nucleotide sequence: TGTGCCAGTAGCTCCGGGACAGGGGGCTACGAGCAGTACTTC. V is TRBV19 and J is TRBJ2-7; 11 nucleotides agree with TRBD1. This CDR3 spans 14 amino acids. With 6 bases clipped from V and 3 bases from J, the junction kept 4 bases outside the gene matches. The germline V gene encodes CDR1 LNHDA and CDR2 SQIVND (reference sequence).

V and J are TRBV19 and TRBJ1-6; TRBD1 matches 7 bases. This CDR3 region has 13 residues. Trimming at V came to 10 bases and at J to 6 bases, leaving 6 bases not matched to a gene. The V gene's germline CDR1 is LNHDA and CDR2 SQIVND (reference sequence). CDR3 in DNA: TGTGCCACCATGGGGACAGTTAATTCACCCCTCCACTTT. The encoded protein is CATMGTVNSPLHF.

The chain uses TRBV7-2 and TRBJ2-3; TRBD2 matches at 9 bases. V trimming: 1 base; J trimming: 4 bases; junction bases outside the gene matches: 6. Per germline, CDR1 SGHTA and CDR2 FQGNSA. The CDR3 consists of 16 residues. For the CDR3, the DNA is TGTGCCAGCAGCTTAGATAGAGCGGGAGGCGCAGATACGCAGTATTTT. It is translated as CASSLDRAGGADTQYF.

This sequence joins TRBV6-5 and TRBJ1-4; the D gene is possibly TRBD1 (5 bases). The CDR3 length is 14 residues. V lost 7 bases to trimming and J lost 8 bases, with 17 bases between them. Per germline, CDR1 MNHEY and CDR2 SVGAGI. The CDR3 spells CASNRGRPEEKLFF. The CDR3 coding sequence is TGTGCCAGCAATAGGGGCAGGCCGGAAGAAAAACTGTTTTTT.

This clone was seen just once. The chain joins TRBV7-9 to TRBJ2-1; D gene uncertain. CDR3 length equals 15 residues. Germline V CDR1 and CDR2: SEHNR, FQNEAQ (reference sequence). Trimming pared 1 base from V and 6 bases from J, leaving 13 bases between. CDR3 nucleotides: TGTGCCAGCAGCTTAGGTCCTCAGGTGGGCAATGAGCAGTTCTTC. Its translation: CASSLGPQVGNEQFF.

The V and J genes are TRBV14 and TRBJ1-2; D is unclear. Germline lookup yields CDR1 SGHDN and CDR2 FVKESK. The CDR3 spans 13 residues. V was trimmed by 2 bases and J by 2 bases, leaving 6 bases between them. The CDR3 protein is CASSQSVNYGYTF. The CDR3 DNA reads TGTGCCAGCAGCCAATCGGTCAACTATGGCTACACCTTC.

The V and J genes are TRBV5-6 and TRBJ1-1; 9 bases are shared with TRBD1. V dropped 3 bases and J dropped 0; count of bases not matched to a gene: 6. There are 16 residues in the CDR3. Germline values: CDR1 SGHDT, CDR2 YYEEEE. The CDR3 here is CASSSLDRGLNTEAFF. The CDR3, as DNA: TGTGCCAGCAGCTCATTGGACAGGGGCTTGAACACTGAAGCTTTCTTT.